These 9 T cell receptor beta chains were sequenced from one sample in a study of Graves' ophthalmopathy and Graves' hyperthyroidism. RNA served as the template for amplifying TCR beta CDR3 regions. First-round RT-PCR used HTBI primers; second-round multiplex PCR followed. TCRdb reprocessed the multiplex PCR reads with MiXCR, giving one entry per CDR3 protein. The sample includes 300,000 to 400,000 distinct CDR3 sequences, about 15% of them seen just once. Sequencing used peripheral blood. These receptors originate from an adult woman with stable Graves' hyperthyroidism.

Worth noting for this clonotype: One end of the junction varies from germline; a read error may be responsible. The chain is built from TRBV6-1 and TRBJ2-5; 10 bases map to TRBD2. This CDR3 comprises 15 residues. In germline, CDR1 is MNHNS, CDR2 SASEGT. The CDR3 DNA follows: TGTGCCAGCTGTGATTCTAGCGGGAGAACGGAGACCCAGTACTTC. Its protein product is CASCDSSGRTETQYF.

This clonotype was counted at least ten times. One junction end does not reproduce the germline sequence, and a read error may be involved. The V gene is TRBV28, the J gene TRBJ1-1; D ambiguous. This CDR3 region has 12 residues. The germline V gene has CDR1 MDHEN and CDR2 SYDVKM. CDR3 protein: CASSSGSTEAFF. CDR3 bases: TGTGCCAGCAGTTCCGGATCCACTGAAGCCTTCTTT. The full variable domain, its missing parts supplied by reference TRBV28 and TRBJ1-1, is DVKVTQSSRYLVKRTGEKVFLECVQDMDHENMFWYRQDPGLGLRLIYFSYDVKMKEKGDIPEGYSVSREKKERFSLILESASTNQTSMYLCASSSGSTEAFFGQGTRLTVV.

This clonotype appeared many times. The chain combines TRBV12-3 or TRBV12-4 with TRBJ2-7, with 9 bases that match TRBD2. This CDR3 is 14 amino acids long. Unmatched junction bases numbered 5, after V lost 2 bases and J lost 6 bases. Here the CDR3 DNA reads TGTGCCAGCAGTTTAAGGCTAGCGGGATCCGAGCAGTACTTC. As protein: CASSLRLAGSEQYF.

This clonotype was seen repeatedly, ten times or more. The V gene is TRBV7-2, the J gene TRBJ2-5, with D possibly matching TRBD2 (6 bases). Trimming took 0 bases from V and 7 from J, leaving 9 bases between them. This CDR3 region has 13 residues. Germline lookup yields CDR1 SGHTA and CDR2 FQGNSA. CDR3 protein: CASSLAREGTQYF. The CDR3 nucleotides are TGTGCCAGCAGCTTAGCGCGGGAAGGGACCCAGTACTTC. The complete variable domain, with remaining parts taken from reference TRBV7-2 and TRBJ2-5, reads GAGVSQSPSNKVTEKGKDVELRCDPISGHTALYWYRQSLGQGLEFLIYFQGNSAPDKSGLPSDRFSAERTGGSVSTLTIQRTQQEDSAVYLCASSLAREGTQYFGPGTRLLVL.

This clonotype was detected ten times or more. The V and J genes are TRBV2 and TRBJ2-4; TRBD1 aligns across 7 bases. The CDR3 runs 16 residues. With V trimmed by 4 bases and J by 0 bases, 6 bases remained unmatched. Germline CDR1 reads SNHLY; CDR2 reads FYNNEI. CDR3 sequence (DNA): TGTGCCAGCAGTGGTGGACAGGAACGAGCCAAAAACATTCAGTACTTC. Protein sequence: CASSGGQERAKNIQYF.

This clonotype was detected ten times or more. The genes are TRBV28 and TRBJ2-7, with TRBD2 as a possible D gene (5 bases). The germline gives CDR1 MDHEN, CDR2 SYDVKM. This CDR3 has 14 amino acids. The V gene lost 4 bases and the J gene lost 0 bases, with 10 bases spanning the gap. The CDR3 sequence: CASSSPGISYEQYF. Written as DNA, the CDR3 is TGTGCCAGCAGTTCACCCGGGATCTCCTACGAGCAGTACTTC.

The chain is built from TRBV4-1 and TRBJ2-7; D gene uncertain. V lost 0 bases, J lost 0 bases, and 9 bases lay in between. Germline CDR1 reads MGHRA; CDR2 reads YSYEKL. This CDR3 is 15 amino acids long. The chain's CDR3 is CASSQDSTGSYEQYF. The CDR3 DNA reads as TGCGCCAGCAGCCAAGATTCTACGGGCTCCTACGAGCAGTACTTC.

This clonotype was recorded many times. The chain couples TRBV12-3 or TRBV12-4 to TRBJ1-5; a possible D gene is TRBD1 (6 bases). The V and J ends lost 6 bases and 0 bases respectively, with 15 bases between them. The CDR3 contains 16 residues. CDR3 amino acids: CASSPGGPPSNQPQHF. The CDR3 nucleotides read TGTGCCAGCAGCCCGGGGGGGCCGCCTAGCAATCAGCCCCAGCATTTT.

There are many counts of this clonotype. V usage is TRBV12-3 or TRBV12-4 and J usage is TRBJ2-7, with TRBD2 matching over 12 bases. V shed 6 bases, J shed 6 bases, and the junction held 6 bases outside the gene matches. The CDR3 spans 14 residues. CDR3 protein: CASSQLAGGGEQYF. The CDR3 nucleotides read TGTGCCAGCAGCCAACTAGCGGGAGGTGGCGAGCAGTACTTC.